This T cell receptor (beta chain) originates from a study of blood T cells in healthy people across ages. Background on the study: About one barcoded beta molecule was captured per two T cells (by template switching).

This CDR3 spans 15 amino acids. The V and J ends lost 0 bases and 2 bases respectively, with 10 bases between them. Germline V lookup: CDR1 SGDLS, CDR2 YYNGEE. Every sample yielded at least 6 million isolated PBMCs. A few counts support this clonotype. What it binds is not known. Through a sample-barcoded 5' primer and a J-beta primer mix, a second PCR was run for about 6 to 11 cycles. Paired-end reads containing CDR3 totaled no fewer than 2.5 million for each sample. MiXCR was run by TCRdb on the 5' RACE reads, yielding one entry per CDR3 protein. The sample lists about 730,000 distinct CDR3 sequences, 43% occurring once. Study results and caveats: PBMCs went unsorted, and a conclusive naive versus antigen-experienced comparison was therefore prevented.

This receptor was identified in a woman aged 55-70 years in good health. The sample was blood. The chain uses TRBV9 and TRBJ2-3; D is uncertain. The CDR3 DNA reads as TGTGCCAGCAGCGTAGCTGGGCAACCCACAGATACGCAGTATTTT. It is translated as CASSVAGQPTDTQYF.